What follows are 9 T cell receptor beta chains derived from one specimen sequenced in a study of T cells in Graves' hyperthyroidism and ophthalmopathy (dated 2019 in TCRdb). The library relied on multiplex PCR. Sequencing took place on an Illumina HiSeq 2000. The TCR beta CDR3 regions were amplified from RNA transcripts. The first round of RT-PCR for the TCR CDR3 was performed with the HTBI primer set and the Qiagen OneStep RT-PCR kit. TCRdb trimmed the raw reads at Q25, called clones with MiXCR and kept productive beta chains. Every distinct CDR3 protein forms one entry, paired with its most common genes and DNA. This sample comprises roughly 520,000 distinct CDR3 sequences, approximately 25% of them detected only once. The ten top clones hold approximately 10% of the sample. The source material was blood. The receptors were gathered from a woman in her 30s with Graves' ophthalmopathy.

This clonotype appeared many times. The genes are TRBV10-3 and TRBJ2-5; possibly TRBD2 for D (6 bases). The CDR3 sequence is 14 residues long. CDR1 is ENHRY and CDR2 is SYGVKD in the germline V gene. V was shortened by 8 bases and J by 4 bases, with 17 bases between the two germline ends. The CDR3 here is CAIRKPGERETQYF. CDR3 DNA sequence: TGTGCCATCCGAAAGCCGGGGGAGAGAGAGACCCAGTACTTC.

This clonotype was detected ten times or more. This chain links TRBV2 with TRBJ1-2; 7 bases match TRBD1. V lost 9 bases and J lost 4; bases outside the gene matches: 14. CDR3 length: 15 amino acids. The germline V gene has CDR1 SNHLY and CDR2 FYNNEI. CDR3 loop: CASDTIKGQFYGYTF. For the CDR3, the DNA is TGTGCCAGTGACACAATAAAGGGACAGTTCTATGGCTACACCTTC.

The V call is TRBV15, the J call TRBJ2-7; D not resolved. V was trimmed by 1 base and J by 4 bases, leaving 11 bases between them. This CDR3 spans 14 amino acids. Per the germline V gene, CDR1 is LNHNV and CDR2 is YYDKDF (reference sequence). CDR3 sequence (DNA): TGTGCCACCAGCAGAGGTCCAGCCGAGTACGAGCAGTACTTC. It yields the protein CATSRGPAEYEQYF.

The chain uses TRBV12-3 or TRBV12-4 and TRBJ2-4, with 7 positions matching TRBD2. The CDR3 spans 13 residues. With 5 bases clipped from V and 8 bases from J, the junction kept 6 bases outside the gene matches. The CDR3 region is CASSPEGRDIQYF. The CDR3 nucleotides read TGTGCCAGCAGTCCTGAGGGGAGGGACATTCAGTACTTC.

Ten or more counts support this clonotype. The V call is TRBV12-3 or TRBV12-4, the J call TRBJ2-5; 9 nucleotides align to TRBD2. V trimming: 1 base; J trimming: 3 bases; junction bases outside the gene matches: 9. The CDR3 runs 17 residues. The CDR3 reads CASSLGARGGAEETQYF. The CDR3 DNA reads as TGTGCCAGCAGTTTAGGGGCACGCGGGGGGGCGGAAGAGACCCAGTACTTC.

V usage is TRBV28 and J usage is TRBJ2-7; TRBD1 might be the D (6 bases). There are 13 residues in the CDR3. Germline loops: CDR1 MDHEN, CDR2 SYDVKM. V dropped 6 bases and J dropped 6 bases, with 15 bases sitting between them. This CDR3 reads CASRDPGVSEQYF. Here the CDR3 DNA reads TGTGCCAGCAGGGACCCAGGGGTTTCCGAGCAGTACTTC.

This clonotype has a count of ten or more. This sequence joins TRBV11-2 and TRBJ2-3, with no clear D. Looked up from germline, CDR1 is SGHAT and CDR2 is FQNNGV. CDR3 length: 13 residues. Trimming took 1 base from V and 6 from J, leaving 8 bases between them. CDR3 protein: CASSLGVMDTQYF. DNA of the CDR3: TGTGCCAGCAGCTTAGGGGTGATGGATACGCAGTATTTT.

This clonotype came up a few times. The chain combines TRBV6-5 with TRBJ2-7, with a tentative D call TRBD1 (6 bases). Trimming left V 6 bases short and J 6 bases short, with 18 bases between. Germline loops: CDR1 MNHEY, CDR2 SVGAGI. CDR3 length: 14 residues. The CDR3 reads CASSNDRRASEQYF. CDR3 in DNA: TGTGCCAGCAGCAATGACAGGCGAGCGTCCGAGCAGTACTTC.

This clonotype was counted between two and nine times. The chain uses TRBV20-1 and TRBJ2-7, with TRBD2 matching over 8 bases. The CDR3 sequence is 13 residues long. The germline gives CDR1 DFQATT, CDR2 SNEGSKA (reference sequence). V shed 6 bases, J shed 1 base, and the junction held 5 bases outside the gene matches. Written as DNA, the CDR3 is TGCAGTGCCGGGGGGGACATATCCTACGAGCAGTACTTC. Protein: CSAGGDISYEQYF.